This T cell receptor (beta chain) was obtained from a study of cytomegalovirus exposure and HLA in healthy donors. The study, taken as a whole, reports: A later analysis associated some 18,000 TCR beta sequences with HLA alleles at a 0.05 false discovery rate.

On this clone itself: The antigen is undetermined. Within the sample, other DNA sequences also encode this same CDR3.

Primers included in the PCR were 60 Vbeta and 13 Jbeta primers. Some clones are missing from TCRdb's copy, which holds only in-frame ones; the method was immunoSEQ multiplex PCR. The sample contains about 210,000 clones, 82% of which appear only once. CDR3 length equals 15 residues. Trimming removed 4 bases from V and 3 bases from J; junction bases left unmatched: 6. Germline-derived CDR1 and CDR2 are MNHEY and SVGAGI. The chain couples TRBV6-5 to TRBJ2-7, with 10 positions matching TRBD2. This clonotype was obtained from a man in his forties in good health and CMV-seropositive. Specimen: PBMCs. The CDR3 nucleotides are TGTGCCAGCAGTTCCCGACTAGCGGGCGGCTACGAGCAGTACTTC. Its translation: CASSSRLAGGYEQYF.